This record looks at one TCR beta chain sequence and its context. The target antigen is unknown. CDR1 MNHNY and CDR2 SVGAGI come from the germline V gene (reference sequence). The CDR3 covers 16 residues. V lost 6 bases and J lost 2, with 16 bases in between. The source of the sample is a study of cytomegalovirus exposure and HLA in healthy donors. Study-wide results and caveats: One cluster of highly shared sequence variants probably arose as a sequencing artifact. In a later analysis, HLA-associated TCR beta chains were more clonally expanded than equally common others. Serostatus for CMV was the only available immune exposure information.

This PCR relied on a set of 60 Vbeta primers and 13 Jbeta primers. In the original processing: The count from a later analysis was some 81 million unique TCR beta chains, some 9.9 million of them shared. Generated by immunoSEQ multiplex PCR, the TCRdb table keeps only in-frame clones and is missing some. The D gene and trimming were derived from the DNA, and the V and J assignments and clone size from that table. Among 70,000 to 100,000 clones listed, just under 70% were seen once. The chain employs TRBV6-6 and TRBJ2-2, with a possible D match to TRBD1 (6 bases). Sequenced input: PBMCs. This receptor was obtained from a man in his forties or fifties in good health and CMV-seronegative. CDR3 coding DNA: TGTGCCAGCAGCCCCAGTGGGGGCCTTAACACCGGGGAGCTGTTTTTT. As protein: CASSPSGGLNTGELFF.